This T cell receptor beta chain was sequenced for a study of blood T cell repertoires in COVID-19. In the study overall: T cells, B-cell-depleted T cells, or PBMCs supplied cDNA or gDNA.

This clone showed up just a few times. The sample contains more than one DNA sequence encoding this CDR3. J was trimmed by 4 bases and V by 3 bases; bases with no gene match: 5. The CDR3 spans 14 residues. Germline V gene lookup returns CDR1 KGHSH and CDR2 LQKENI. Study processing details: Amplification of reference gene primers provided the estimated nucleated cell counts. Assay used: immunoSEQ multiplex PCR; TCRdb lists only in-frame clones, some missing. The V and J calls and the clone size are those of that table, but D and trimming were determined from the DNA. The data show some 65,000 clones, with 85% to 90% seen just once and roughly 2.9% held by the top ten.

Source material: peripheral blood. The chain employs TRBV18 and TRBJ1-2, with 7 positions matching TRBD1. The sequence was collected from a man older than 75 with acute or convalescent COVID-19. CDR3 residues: CASSPTRDSYGYTF. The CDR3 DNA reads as TGTGCCAGCTCACCGACTCGGGACAGCTATGGCTACACCTTC.